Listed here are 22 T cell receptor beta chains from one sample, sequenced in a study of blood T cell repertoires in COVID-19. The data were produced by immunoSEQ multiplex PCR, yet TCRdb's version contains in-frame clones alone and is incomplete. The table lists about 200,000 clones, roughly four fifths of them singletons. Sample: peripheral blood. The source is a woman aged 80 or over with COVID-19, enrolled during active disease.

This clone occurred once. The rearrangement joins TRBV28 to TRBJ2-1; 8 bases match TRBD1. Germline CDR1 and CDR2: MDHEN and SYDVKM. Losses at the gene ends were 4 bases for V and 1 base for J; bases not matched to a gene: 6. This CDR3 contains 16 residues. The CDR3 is CASSSIGTGSYNEQFF. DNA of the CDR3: TGTGCCAGCAGTTCGATCGGGACAGGTTCCTACAATGAGCAGTTCTTC.

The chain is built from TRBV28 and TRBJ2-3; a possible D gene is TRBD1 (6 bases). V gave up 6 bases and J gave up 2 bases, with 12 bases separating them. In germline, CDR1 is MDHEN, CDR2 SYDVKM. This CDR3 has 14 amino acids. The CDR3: CASSRGGNTDTQYF. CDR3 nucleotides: TGTGCCAGCAGCAGGGGCGGAAACACAGATACGCAGTATTTT.

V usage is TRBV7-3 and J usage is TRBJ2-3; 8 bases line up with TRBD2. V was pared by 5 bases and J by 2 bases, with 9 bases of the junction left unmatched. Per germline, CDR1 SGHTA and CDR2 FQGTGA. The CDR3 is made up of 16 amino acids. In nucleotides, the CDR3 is TGTGCCAGCAGCCTGGGGGCGGGGGGACCCACAGATACGCAGTATTTT. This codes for CASSLGAGGPTDTQYF.

The CDR3 DNA sequence: TGTGCCAGCAGTGGAGACAGGGAGACTGAAGCTTTCTTT. Residues: CASSGDRETEAFF. This sequence joins TRBV2 and TRBJ1-1; 7 positions agree with TRBD1. Germline CDR1 is SNHLY and CDR2 is FYNNEI. Trimming took 4 bases from V and 5 from J; bases not matched to a gene: 4. The CDR3 runs to 13 residues. Looking up the rest from reference TRBV2 and TRBJ1-1 gives the full variable domain: EPEVTQTPSHQVTQMGQEVILRCVPISNHLYFYWYRQILGQKVEFLVSFYNNEISEKSEIFDDQFSVERPDGSNFTLKIRSTKLEDSAMYFCASSGDRETEAFFGQGTRLTVV.

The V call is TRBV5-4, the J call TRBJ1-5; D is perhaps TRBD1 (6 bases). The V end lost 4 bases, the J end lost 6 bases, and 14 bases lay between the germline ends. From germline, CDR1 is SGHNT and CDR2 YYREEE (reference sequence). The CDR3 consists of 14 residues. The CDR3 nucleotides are TGTGCCAGCAGCCAGGGGCGACAAGGTCAGCCCCAGCATTTT. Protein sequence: CASSQGRQGQPQHF. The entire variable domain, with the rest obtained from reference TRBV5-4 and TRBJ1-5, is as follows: ETGVTQSPTHLIKTRGQQVTLRCSSQSGHNTVSWYQQALGQGPQFIFQYYREEENGRGNFPPRFSGLQFPNYSSELNVNALELDDSALYLCASSQGRQGQPQHFGDGTRLSIL.

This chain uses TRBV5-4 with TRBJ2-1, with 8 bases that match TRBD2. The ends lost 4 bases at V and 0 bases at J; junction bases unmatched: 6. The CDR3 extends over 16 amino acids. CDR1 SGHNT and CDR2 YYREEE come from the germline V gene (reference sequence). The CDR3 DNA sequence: TGTGCCAGCAGCACGACAAGCGGGAGCTCCTACAATGAGCAGTTCTTC. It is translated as CASSTTSGSSYNEQFF.

CDR3 nucleotides: TGTGCCACGGGTGAGACCTCGCGCTCCTACAATGAGCAGTTCTTC. As protein: CATGETSRSYNEQFF. The rearrangement links TRBV10-3 to TRBJ2-1; D uncertain. Germline V CDR1 and CDR2: ENHRY, SYGVKD. V was pared by 10 bases and J by 0 bases, with 16 bases between. This CDR3 is built from 15 residues.

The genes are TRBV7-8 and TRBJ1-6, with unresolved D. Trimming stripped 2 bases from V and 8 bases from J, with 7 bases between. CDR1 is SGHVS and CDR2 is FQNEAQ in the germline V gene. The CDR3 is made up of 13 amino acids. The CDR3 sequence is CASSLFQDSPLHF. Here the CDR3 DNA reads TGTGCCAGCAGCTTATTCCAGGATTCACCCCTCCACTTT.

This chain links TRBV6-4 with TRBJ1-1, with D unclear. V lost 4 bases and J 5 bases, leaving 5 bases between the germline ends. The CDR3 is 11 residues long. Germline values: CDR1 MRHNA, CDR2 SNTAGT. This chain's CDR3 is CASSGGTEAFF. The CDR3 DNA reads TGTGCCAGCAGTGGAGGGACTGAAGCTTTCTTT.

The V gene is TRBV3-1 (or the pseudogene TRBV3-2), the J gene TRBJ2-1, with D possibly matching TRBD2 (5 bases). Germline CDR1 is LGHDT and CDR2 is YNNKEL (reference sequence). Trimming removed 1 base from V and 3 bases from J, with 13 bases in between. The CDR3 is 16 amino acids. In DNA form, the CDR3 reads TGTGCCAGCAGCCAAGGTTATTCCGGGAACTACAATGAGCAGTTCTTC. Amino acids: CASSQGYSGNYNEQFF.

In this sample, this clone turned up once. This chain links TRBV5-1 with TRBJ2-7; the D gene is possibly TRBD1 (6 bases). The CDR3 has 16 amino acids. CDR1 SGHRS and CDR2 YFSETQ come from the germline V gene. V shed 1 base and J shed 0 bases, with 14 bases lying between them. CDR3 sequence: CASSLWFRGSSYEQYF. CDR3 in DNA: TGCGCCAGCAGCTTGTGGTTTAGGGGGAGCTCCTACGAGCAGTACTTC.

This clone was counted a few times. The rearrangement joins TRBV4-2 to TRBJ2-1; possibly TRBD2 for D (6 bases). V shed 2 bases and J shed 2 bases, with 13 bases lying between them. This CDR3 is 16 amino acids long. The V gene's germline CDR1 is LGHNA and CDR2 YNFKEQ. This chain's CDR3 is CASSQQGPGAYNEQFF. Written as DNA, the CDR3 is TGTGCCAGCAGCCAACAGGGTCCGGGGGCCTACAATGAGCAGTTCTTC.

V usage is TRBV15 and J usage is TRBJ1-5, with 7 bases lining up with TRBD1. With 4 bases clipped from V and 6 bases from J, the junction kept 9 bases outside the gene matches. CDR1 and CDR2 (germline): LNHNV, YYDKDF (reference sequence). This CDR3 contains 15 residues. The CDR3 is CATSKGAGRRQPQHF. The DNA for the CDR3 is TGTGCCACCAGCAAGGGGGCGGGACGGCGTCAGCCCCAGCATTTT.

CDR3 loop: CASTPRAAGKEKLFF. The CDR3 DNA is TGTGCCAGTACCCCGCGGGCGGCGGGCAAAGAAAAACTGTTTTTT. This sequence joins TRBV19 and TRBJ1-4; D remains ambiguous. This CDR3 spans 15 amino acids. Trimming took 7 bases from V and 8 from J, leaving 20 bases between them. The germline V gene has CDR1 LNHDA and CDR2 SQIVND (reference sequence).

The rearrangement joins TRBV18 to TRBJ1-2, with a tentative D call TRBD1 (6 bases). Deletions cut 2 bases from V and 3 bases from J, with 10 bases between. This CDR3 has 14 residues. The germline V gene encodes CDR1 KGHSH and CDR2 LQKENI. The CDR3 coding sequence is TGTGCCAGCTCACCAGGACAGACGTACTATGGCTACACCTTC. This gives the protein CASSPGQTYYGYTF.

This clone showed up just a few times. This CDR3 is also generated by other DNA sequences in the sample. The CDR3: CASSFSGNQPQHF. The CDR3 DNA sequence: TGTGCCAGCAGTTTCTCTGGCAATCAGCCCCAGCATTTT. The genes are TRBV12-3 or TRBV12-4 and TRBJ1-5; D ambiguous. The CDR3 contains 13 residues. Trimming took off 3 bases at V and 2 bases at J, with 5 bases between the two ends.

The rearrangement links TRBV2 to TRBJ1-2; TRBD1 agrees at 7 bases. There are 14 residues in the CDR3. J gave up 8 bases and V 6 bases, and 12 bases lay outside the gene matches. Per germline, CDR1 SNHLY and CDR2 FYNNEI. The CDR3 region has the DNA TGTGCCAGCAGGACTCCCAGGGGGATAGGCGGCTACACCTTC. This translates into CASRTPRGIGGYTF.

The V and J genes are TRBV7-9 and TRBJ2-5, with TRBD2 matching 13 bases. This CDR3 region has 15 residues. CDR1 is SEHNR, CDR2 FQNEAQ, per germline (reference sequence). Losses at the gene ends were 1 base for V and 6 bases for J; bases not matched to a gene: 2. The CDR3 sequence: CASSLGLAGGKTQYF. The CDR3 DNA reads TGTGCCAGCAGCTTAGGACTAGCGGGAGGAAAGACCCAGTACTTC.

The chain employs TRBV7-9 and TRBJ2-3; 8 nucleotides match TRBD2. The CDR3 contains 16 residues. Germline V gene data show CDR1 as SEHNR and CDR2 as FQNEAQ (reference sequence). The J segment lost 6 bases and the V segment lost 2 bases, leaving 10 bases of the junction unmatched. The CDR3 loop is CASSLTSSGGSDTQYF. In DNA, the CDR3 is TGTGCCAGCAGCTTAACTTCCTCGGGAGGGTCGGATACGCAGTATTTT.

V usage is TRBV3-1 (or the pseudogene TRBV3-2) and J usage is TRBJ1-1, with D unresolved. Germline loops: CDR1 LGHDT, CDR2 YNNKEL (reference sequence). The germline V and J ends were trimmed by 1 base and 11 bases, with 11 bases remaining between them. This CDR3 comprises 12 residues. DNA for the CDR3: TGTGCCAGCAGCCAAGTCCCCACCGAGGCTTTCTTT. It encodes CASSQVPTEAFF.

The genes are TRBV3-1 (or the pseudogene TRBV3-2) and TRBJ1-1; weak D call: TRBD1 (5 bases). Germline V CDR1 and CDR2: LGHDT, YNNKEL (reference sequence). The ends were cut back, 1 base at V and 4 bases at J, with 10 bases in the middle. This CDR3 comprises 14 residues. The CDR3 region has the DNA TGTGCCAGCAGCCAAGCTAGGGGCGGCACTGAAGCTTTCTTT. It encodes CASSQARGGTEAFF.

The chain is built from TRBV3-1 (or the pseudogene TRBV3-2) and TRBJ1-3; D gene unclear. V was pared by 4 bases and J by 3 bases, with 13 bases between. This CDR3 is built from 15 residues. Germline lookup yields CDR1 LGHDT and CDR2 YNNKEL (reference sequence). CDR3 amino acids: CASSPVATGGNTIYF. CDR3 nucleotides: TGTGCCAGCAGCCCGGTCGCCACGGGTGGAAACACCATATATTTT.